This T cell receptor (beta chain) was sequenced in a study of PD-L1 blockade in urothelial cancer. In the study overall: About 85% of the 29 patients were males with bladder-origin urothelial cancer.

The ends were cut back, 5 bases at V and 0 bases at J, with 19 bases in the middle. CDR3 length: 17 amino acids. Germline V lookup: CDR1 SGHAT, CDR2 FQDESV (reference sequence). The method was immunoSEQ multiplex PCR; TCRdb's version includes in-frame clones alone and lacks a portion of them. In the table there are over 100,000 clones, 80% to 95% of which are singletons. Specified time point: peripheral blood 6 weeks after treatment start. This specimen was PBMCs, taken around atezolizumab (anti-PD-L1) treatment. V gene TRBV11-1 combines with J gene TRBJ1-2; D gene uncertain. This sequence originates from a man between 60 and 70 years old with urothelial cancer. CDR3 sequence reads: CASSLDSAWVANYGYTF. CDR3 DNA: TGTGCCAGCAGCCTGGACTCGGCGTGGGTGGCTAACTATGGCTACACCTTC.